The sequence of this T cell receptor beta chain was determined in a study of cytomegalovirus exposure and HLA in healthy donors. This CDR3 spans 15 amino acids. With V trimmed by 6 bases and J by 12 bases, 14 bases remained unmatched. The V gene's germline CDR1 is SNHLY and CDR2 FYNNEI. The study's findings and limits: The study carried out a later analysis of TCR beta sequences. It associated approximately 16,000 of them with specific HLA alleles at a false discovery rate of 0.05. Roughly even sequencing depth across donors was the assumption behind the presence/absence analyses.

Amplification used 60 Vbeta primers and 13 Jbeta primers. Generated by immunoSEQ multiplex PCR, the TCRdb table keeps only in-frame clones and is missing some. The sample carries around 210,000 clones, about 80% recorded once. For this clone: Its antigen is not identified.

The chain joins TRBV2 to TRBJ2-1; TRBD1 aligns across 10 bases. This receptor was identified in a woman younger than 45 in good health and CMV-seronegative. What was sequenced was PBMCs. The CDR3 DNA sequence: TGTGCCAGCAGCCCATCCCGGACAGGGGGTGAGGGGCAGTTCTTC. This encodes CASSPSRTGGEGQFF.